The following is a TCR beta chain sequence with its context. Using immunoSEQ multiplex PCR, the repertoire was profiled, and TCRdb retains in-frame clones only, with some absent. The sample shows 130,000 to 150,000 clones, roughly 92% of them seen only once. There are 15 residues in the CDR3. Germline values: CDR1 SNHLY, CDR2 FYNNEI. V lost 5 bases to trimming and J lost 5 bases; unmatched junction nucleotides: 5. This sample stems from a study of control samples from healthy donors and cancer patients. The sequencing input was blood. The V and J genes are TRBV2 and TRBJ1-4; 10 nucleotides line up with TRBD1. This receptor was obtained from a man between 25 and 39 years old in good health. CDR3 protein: CASSPRDRGNEKLFF. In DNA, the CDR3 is TGTGCCAGCAGTCCCCGGGACAGGGGAAATGAAAAACTGTTTTTT.